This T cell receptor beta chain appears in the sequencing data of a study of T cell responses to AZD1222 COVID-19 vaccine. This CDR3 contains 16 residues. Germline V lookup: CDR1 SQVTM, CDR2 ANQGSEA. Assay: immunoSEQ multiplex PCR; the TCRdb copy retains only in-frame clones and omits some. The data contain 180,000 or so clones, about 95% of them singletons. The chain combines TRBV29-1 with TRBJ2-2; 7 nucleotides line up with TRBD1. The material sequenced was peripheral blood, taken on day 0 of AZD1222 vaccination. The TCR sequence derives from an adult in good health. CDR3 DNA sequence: TGCAGTGCCTTAAAGGGGGCAGGGGGTTGGACCGGGGAGCTGTTTTTT. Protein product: CSALKGAGGWTGELFF.